This paragraph reports one T cell receptor (beta chain). Which antigen it targets is not known. No much larger clone exists at a distance of one base, and base qualities are not known. The data were taken from a study of shared clonotypes between healthy human individuals (TCRdb year 2020). Notes on the research overall: A few men and a couple of women, aged 18 to 49 years, made up the cohort. For each donor, CD4 naive and CD4 memory were each run on three plates, CD8 naive on two plates, and CD8 memory on one plate. Per donor, leukapheresis produced somewhere between about 0.94 and 9 billion PBMCs. To increase sequencing depth and limit assay-specific biases, different laboratories used diverse techniques to prepare libraries and sequence TCR repertoires. Blood TCR repertoires of four to six healthy adults were deeply sequenced to estimate repertoire size and the extent of clonotype sharing between individuals.

Healthy HIV-negative adults with no recently reported acute infections or vaccinations were included as donors. Every donor was a Caucasian adult living in Nashville, Tennessee, USA. CD4+ T cells were enriched by magnetic negative selection; naive cells were then positively selected on CD45RA, and the negative fraction formed the memory subset. Blood was obtained by leukapheresis, after which PBMCs were separated by Ficoll-Histopaque density gradient centrifugation and cryopreserved in liquid nitrogen vapor phase. Analytical flow cytometry was used to check the purity and quantity of each magnetically sorted T cell population. From each sorted fraction, genomic DNA was isolated and quantified by UV absorbance on a Nanodrop 2000c. The CDR3 sequence holds 16 residues, the cysteine and phenylalanine included. Only the CDR3 portion is preserved as DNA: 48 bases, with reading frame beginning at the first base.

Here is what the overall study found, with its caveats: Sampling was restricted to blood, and TCR repertoires in tissues likely differ from the TCR repertoires found in blood. Based on pairwise subsampling, the degree of clonotype sharing among donors was expected to be affected by sequencing depth. Sharing across a few donors was observed for about 4.8% of naive CD4, about 4% of naive CD8, 2% to 2.5% of memory CD4, and roughly 0.4% of memory CD8 clonotypes. Estimated clonotype richness was generally larger for naive than for memory subsets. The genetic and exposure-history diversity represented was limited by the small number of donors. Compared with non-shared clonotypes, clonotypes shared by all four sorted-subset donors had higher generation probabilities. Incomplete sequencing was indicated by rarefaction of sorted-subset datasets, despite the large sequencing depth.

TCR CDR3 regions were amplified from genomic DNA by multiplex PCR using the deep immunoSEQ assay. For each cell subset, the extracted genomic DNA was distributed evenly across all wells of several immunoSEQ 96-well plates, and each plate served as one replicate. For sorted subsets, approximately 210 ng genomic DNA, equal to some 28,000 T cell genomes, was loaded into each replicate PCR. Purified libraries were quantified with a Qubit 3.0 fluorometer, sized on a Bioanalyzer 2100, and re-quantified with the KAPA Library Quantification kit. Every immunoSEQ 96-well plate was sequenced on a dedicated single-read 150-cycle Illumina NextSeq 550 flow cell. The study's own analysis went as follows. Because the immunoSEQ output included only junctional sequences and no quality scores, the filtering could not be the same as the filtering used for full-length reads. To assign V/J genes and CDR3, sequences were annotated using PyIR, a Python wrapper for IgBLAST v1.9, with IMGT germline references. Reads with weak V/J assignments (E-value above 1e-6), missing CDR3, stop codons, out-of-frame junctions, or ambiguous translated residues were removed. V3J clonotypes were defined by identical inferred V gene, J gene, and CDR3 amino acid sequence. To compute the percentage overlap between repertoires, the number of shared unique clonotypes was divided by the size of the smaller repertoire. Repertoire richness was assessed with RTK rarefaction, the Chao1 estimator, and Recon v2.1 estimates of unobserved clonotypes. OLGA was used to compute generation probabilities for all TCRbeta clonotypes that the gDNA method yielded from a handful of donors. TCRdb obtained this table from immuneACCESS and retained in-frame rearrangements with V and J assigned. These tables miss some clones; where compared with another copy, unresolved V genes account for less than half of the shortfall, and the remainder is unexplained. The DNA gave D and trimming, while V, J and clone size come from that table. The sample table holds about 660,000 clones, of which roughly 70% were seen once. Clones ranked in the top ten supply over 1.5% of the sample.

The sequenced sample consisted of memory CD4+ T cells sorted from blood. Taken with the paper, the label for cell subset or site translates to: CD45RA-negative fraction. The receptor was derived from a young woman in good health. This sequence uses TRBV21-1 and TRBJ2-4; TRBD1, the table's D call, lacks a check against the DNA. TRBV21-1 is deemed a pseudogene. The DNA reads TGTGCCAGCAGCAAAGAGGGGAAAGGGCGAGTCGCCATTCAGTACTTC. Translated, it reads CASSKEGKGRVAIQYF.